Below, 28 T cell receptor beta chains from the same sample are listed, as sequenced in a study of cytomegalovirus exposure and HLA in healthy donors. Method: immunoSEQ multiplex PCR; TCRdb's copy keeps in-frame clones and lacks some. Of under 150,000 clones in the sample, just over 85% are singletons; the top ten hold 7.9%. The sequenced sample was PBMCs. These receptors were collected from a woman in her late teens or twenties in good health and CMV-seropositive.

This rearrangement joins TRBV4-1 to TRBJ1-4; D not resolved. The CDR3 extends over 16 amino acids. Germline V gene data show CDR1 as MGHRA and CDR2 as YSYEKL. V lost 6 bases and J lost 0, with 14 bases in between. CDR3 amino acids: CASSVSGGTTNEKLFF. As DNA, the CDR3 is TGCGCCAGCAGTGTTAGCGGCGGGACAACTAATGAAAAACTGTTTTTT.

The gene calls are TRBV19 and TRBJ2-1, with a tentative D call TRBD1 (6 bases). Germline CDR1 and CDR2: LNHDA and SQIVND (reference sequence). The CDR3 is 14 residues long. Trimming shortened V by 3 bases and J by 6 bases, and 12 bases separated the two germline ends. CDR3 sequence: CASSIYVTGNEQFF. The CDR3 DNA reads as TGTGCCAGTAGTATTTACGTGACAGGCAATGAGCAGTTCTTC.

This clone was seen repeatedly, ten times or more. The V call is TRBV7-6, the J call TRBJ1-2; D not certain. The CDR3 sequence is 15 residues long. Between the trimmed V and J ends, which lost 1 base and 0 bases, there was a span of 9 bases. CDR1 is SGHVS and CDR2 is FNYEAQ in the germline V gene. Here the CDR3 DNA reads TGTGCCAGCAGCTTAGACTCAGACTCTAACTATGGCTACACCTTC. It yields the protein CASSLDSDSNYGYTF.

CDR3 bases: TGTGCCAGCAGTTACTCGAGCGGGGGGCAAACCTACGAGCAGTACTTC. Translation: CASSYSSGGQTYEQYF. The gene calls are TRBV6-6 and TRBJ2-7, with 9 positions matching TRBD2. Germline-derived CDR1 and CDR2 are MNHNY and SVGAGI (reference sequence). The V segment lost 0 bases and the J segment 2 bases; nucleotides outside the gene matches: 5. CDR3 size: 16 residues.

The V call is TRBV14, the J call TRBJ2-3; no firm D call. Trimming shortened V by 0 bases and J by 1 base, and 8 bases separated the two germline ends. This CDR3 region has 15 residues. Germline V gene data show CDR1 as SGHDN and CDR2 as FVKESK. DNA for the CDR3: TGTGCCAGCAGCCAAGATCTTCCGGGCACAGATACGCAGTATTTT. Its translation is CASSQDLPGTDTQYF.

CDR3 loop: CASSYSGAGGRNEQFF. The CDR3 region has the DNA TGTGCCAGCAGTTACTCAGGGGCGGGGGGGCGCAATGAGCAGTTCTTC. This chain links TRBV6-5 with TRBJ2-1; TRBD2 matches 9 bases. From germline, CDR1 is MNHEY and CDR2 SVGAGI. The junction had 6 bases not matched to a gene; V was cut back by 0 bases and J by 6 bases. The CDR3 has 16 residues.

This chain uses TRBV19 with TRBJ1-2; D not resolved. The CDR3 totals 15 residues. Between the trimmed V and J ends, which lost 5 bases and 0 bases, there was a span of 13 bases. CDR1 and CDR2 (germline): LNHDA, SQIVND (reference sequence). Here the CDR3 reads CASSASQKANYGYTF. For the CDR3, the DNA is TGTGCCAGTAGTGCCTCACAAAAAGCTAACTATGGCTACACCTTC.

This chain connects TRBV2 to TRBJ2-7; 7 bases map to TRBD2. Losses at the gene ends were 11 bases for V and 3 bases for J; bases not matched to a gene: 13. The CDR3 is 14 amino acids. Per the germline V gene, CDR1 is SNHLY and CDR2 is FYNNEI. As DNA, the CDR3 is TGTGCCGGGACGACTAGGGAGGGCCTCTACGAGCAGTACTTC. This encodes CAGTTREGLYEQYF.

The V gene is TRBV7-9, the J gene TRBJ2-7; possibly TRBD1 for D (6 bases). Germline V gene data show CDR1 as SEHNR and CDR2 as FQNEAQ (reference sequence). V dropped 5 bases and J dropped 7 bases, with 15 bases sitting between them. This CDR3 has 13 residues. The CDR3 spells CASSAQARGEQYF. CDR3 coding DNA: TGTGCCAGCAGCGCCCAGGCGAGGGGGGAGCAGTACTTC.

The chain uses TRBV30 and TRBJ1-1, with D unclear. Trimming stripped 0 bases from V and 8 bases from J, with 10 bases between. Germline V lookup: CDR1 GTSNPN, CDR2 SVGIG (reference sequence). The CDR3 covers 12 residues. This CDR3 is CAWSVVMREAFF. CDR3 coding DNA: TGTGCCTGGAGTGTAGTGATGAGGGAAGCTTTCTTT. The whole variable domain, filled in from reference TRBV30 and TRBJ1-1, reads SQTIHQWPATLVQPVGSPLSLECTVEGTSNPNLYWYRQAAGRGLQLLFYSVGIGQISSEVPQNLSASRPQDRQFILSSKKLLLSDSGFYLCAWSVVMREAFFGQGTRLTVV.

This chain uses TRBV5-8 with TRBJ1-6; TRBD1 matches 9 bases. The CDR3 runs 15 residues. J was trimmed by 7 bases and V by 5 bases; bases with no gene match: 7. The germline V gene encodes CDR1 SGHTS and CDR2 YDEGEE. The CDR3 region has the DNA TGTGCCAGCAGTTCCGGACAGGGGTACAATTCACCCCTCCACTTT. Its translation is CASSSGQGYNSPLHF.

This clone was seen a single time. The chain is built from TRBV5-1 and TRBJ2-2, with 7 bases fitting TRBD1. This CDR3 comprises 17 residues. V was pared by 4 bases and J by 2 bases, with 11 bases of the junction left unmatched. Germline CDR1 is SGHRS and CDR2 is YFSETQ. CDR3 in amino acids: CASSLRPGQQNTGELFF. In DNA form, the CDR3 reads TGCGCCAGCAGCCTTCGTCCGGGACAGCAAAACACCGGGGAGCTGTTTTTT.

The rearrangement joins TRBV6-1 to TRBJ2-5; 11 nucleotides agree with TRBD2. Germline-derived CDR1 and CDR2 are MNHNS and SASEGT. Losses at the gene ends were 4 bases for V and 5 bases for J; bases not matched to a gene: 3. There are 14 residues in the CDR3. CDR3 protein: CASSVAGGRETQYF. The CDR3 bases are TGTGCCAGCAGTGTAGCGGGGGGGCGGGAGACCCAGTACTTC.

The rearrangement links TRBV2 to TRBJ2-3; 7 bases map to TRBD1. Per the germline V gene, CDR1 is SNHLY and CDR2 is FYNNEI. Losses at the gene ends were 5 bases for V and 3 bases for J; bases not matched to a gene: 2. The CDR3 runs to 13 residues. CDR3: CASSQQGTDTQYF. CDR3 sequence (DNA): TGTGCCAGCAGTCAACAGGGGACAGATACGCAGTATTTT.

The chain combines TRBV27 with TRBJ2-1; possible D gene TRBD2, 5 bases. V was shortened by 7 bases and J by 9 bases, with 10 bases between the two germline ends. Germline V gene sequence: CDR1 MNHEY, CDR2 SMNVEV (reference sequence). The CDR3 length is 11 residues. The CDR3 DNA reads TGTGCCAGCACCGAGGGCAGTGAGCAGTTCTTC. It yields the protein CASTEGSEQFF.

The V call is TRBV9, the J call TRBJ2-1, with TRBD1 identical over 7 bases. The CDR3 is made up of 16 amino acids. The V segment lost 4 bases and the J segment 0 bases; nucleotides outside the gene matches: 7. Germline V gene lookup returns CDR1 SGDLS and CDR2 YYNGEE. The CDR3 sequence: CASSPPTGASYNEQFF. CDR3 nucleotides: TGTGCCAGCAGCCCTCCTACAGGGGCCTCCTACAATGAGCAGTTCTTC.

This clone came up a few times. The genes are TRBV27 and TRBJ2-5; D not certain. Germline V gene sequence: CDR1 MNHEY, CDR2 SMNVEV (reference sequence). With 3 bases removed from V and 5 bases from J, the gap between germline ends came to 4 bases. CDR3 length: 11 residues. CDR3 sequence: CASSFQETQYF. DNA of the CDR3: TGTGCCAGCAGTTTTCAGGAGACCCAGTACTTC.

The V and J genes are TRBV18 and TRBJ2-5; 8 bases map to TRBD1. CDR3 size: 15 residues. Germline V gene data show CDR1 as KGHSH and CDR2 as LQKENI. V gave up 4 bases and J gave up 5 bases; unmatched junction bases: 9. CDR3 nucleotides: TGTGCCAGCTCACTCAGGGCAGGGGGCGAGGAGACCCAGTACTTC. It yields the protein CASSLRAGGEETQYF.

V is TRBV19 and J is TRBJ2-4; D may be TRBD1 (6 bases). V shed 8 bases and J shed 11 bases, with 16 bases lying between them. The CDR3 runs to 12 residues. Germline V gene data show CDR1 as LNHDA and CDR2 as SQIVND (reference sequence). CDR3 nucleotides: TGTGCCAGTGGTTCAGGGGAAGTGGTTCAGTACTTC. The encoded protein is CASGSGEVVQYF.

The chain is built from TRBV9 and TRBJ1-3; D gene unclear. Trimming removed 4 bases from V and 0 bases from J, with 5 bases in between. The CDR3 is 13 amino acids. Germline CDR1 is SGDLS and CDR2 is YYNGEE. The CDR3 nucleotides are TGTGCCAGCAGCCCTCTCTCTGGAAACACCATATATTTT. Translating gives CASSPLSGNTIYF. The complete variable domain, with remaining parts taken from reference TRBV9 and TRBJ1-3, reads DSGVTQTPKHLITATGQRVTLRCSPRSGDLSVYWYQQSLDQGLQFLIQYYNGEERAKGNILERFSAQQFPDLHSELNLSSLELGDSALYFCASSPLSGNTIYFGEGSWLTVV.

This chain joins TRBV11-2 and TRBJ2-1; 10 nucleotides align to TRBD2. Germline CDR1 reads SGHAT; CDR2 reads FQNNGV. The CDR3 has 15 amino acids. After removal of 8 bases from V and 4 bases from J, the junction contained 8 bases not matched to a gene. CDR3 residues: CASGPGLARYNEQFF. CDR3 DNA sequence: TGTGCCAGCGGACCGGGACTAGCGCGATACAATGAGCAGTTCTTC.

The chain employs TRBV30 and TRBJ2-3, with a possible D match to TRBD2 (6 bases). The CDR3 covers 13 residues. The V gene's germline CDR1 is GTSNPN and CDR2 SVGIG (reference sequence). V lost 0 bases and J 3 bases, leaving 7 bases between the germline ends. In DNA form, the CDR3 reads TGTGCCTGGAGTGTCGGGGGAACAGATACGCAGTATTTT. It translates to CAWSVGGTDTQYF.

This CDR3 is CASSDTGREKLFF. The DNA of the CDR3 is TGTGCCAGCAGTGATACAGGGCGGGAAAAACTGTTTTTT. The rearrangement joins TRBV28 to TRBJ1-4; D possibly corresponds to TRBD1 (6 bases). The length of the CDR3 is 13 residues. Germline CDR1 reads MDHEN; CDR2 reads SYDVKM. V was cut by 5 bases and J by 8 bases, with 12 bases left in between. The full variable domain, its missing parts supplied by reference TRBV28 and TRBJ1-4, is DVKVTQSSRYLVKRTGEKVFLECVQDMDHENMFWYRQDPGLGLRLIYFSYDVKMKEKGDIPEGYSVSREKKERFSLILESASTNQTSMYLCASSDTGREKLFFGSGTQLSVL.

The rearrangement joins TRBV5-6 to TRBJ1-2; 9 bases map to TRBD1. The trim removed 4 bases at V and 4 bases at J, leaving 8 bases unmatched. Germline V CDR1 and CDR2: SGHDT, YYEEEE. This CDR3 has 15 amino acids. CDR3 loop: CASSADPTGGYGYTF. The CDR3 DNA reads as TGTGCCAGCAGCGCAGATCCGACAGGGGGCTATGGCTACACCTTC.

V is TRBV2 and J is TRBJ1-1, with 8 bases fitting TRBD1. V dropped 5 bases and J dropped 4; count of bases not matched to a gene: 6. Germline loops: CDR1 SNHLY, CDR2 FYNNEI. This CDR3 contains 14 residues. CDR3 in DNA: TGTGCCAGCAGTATAAGGACAGGGTTCACTGAAGCTTTCTTT. Translated, it gives CASSIRTGFTEAFF.

The chain carries TRBV28 and TRBJ1-1; 9 nucleotides agree with TRBD1. The CDR3 sequence is 14 residues long. Germline V gene lookup returns CDR1 MDHEN and CDR2 SYDVKM. V lost 2 bases, J lost 5 bases, and 3 bases stayed unmatched. CDR3 sequence (DNA): TGTGCCAGCAGTTTAGGGGACAGGGTGACTGAAGCTTTCTTT. Protein: CASSLGDRVTEAFF. The full variable domain, completed using reference TRBV28 and TRBJ1-1, is DVKVTQSSRYLVKRTGEKVFLECVQDMDHENMFWYRQDPGLGLRLIYFSYDVKMKEKGDIPEGYSVSREKKERFSLILESASTNQTSMYLCASSLGDRVTEAFFGQGTRLTVV.

The J gene is TRBJ1-3, the V gene TRBV6-5; tentatively, D is TRBD1 (5 bases). The CDR3 runs 15 residues. Germline values: CDR1 MNHEY, CDR2 SVGAGI. V lost 5 bases to trimming and J lost 3 bases, with 14 bases between them. CDR3 sequence: CASSRSTASGNTIYF. CDR3 DNA sequence: TGTGCCAGCAGTCGCTCGACAGCGAGTGGAAACACCATATATTTT.

The J gene is TRBJ2-1, the V gene TRBV7-6; the match to TRBD2 covers 11 bases. Germline CDR1 is SGHVS and CDR2 is FNYEAQ. The CDR3 is made up of 15 amino acids. Unmatched junction bases numbered 3, after V lost 4 bases and J lost 4 bases. CDR3 in amino acids: CASSSTSGGYNEQFF. CDR3 nucleotide sequence: TGTGCCAGCAGCTCCACTAGCGGGGGTTACAATGAGCAGTTCTTC. The variable domain in full, with the rest retrieved from reference TRBV7-6 and TRBJ2-1, is GAGVSQSPRYKVTKRGQDVALRCDPISGHVSLYWYRQALGQGPEFLTYFNYEAQQDKSGLPNDRFSAERPEGSISTLTIQRTEQRDSAMYRCASSSTSGGYNEQFFGPGTRLTVL.